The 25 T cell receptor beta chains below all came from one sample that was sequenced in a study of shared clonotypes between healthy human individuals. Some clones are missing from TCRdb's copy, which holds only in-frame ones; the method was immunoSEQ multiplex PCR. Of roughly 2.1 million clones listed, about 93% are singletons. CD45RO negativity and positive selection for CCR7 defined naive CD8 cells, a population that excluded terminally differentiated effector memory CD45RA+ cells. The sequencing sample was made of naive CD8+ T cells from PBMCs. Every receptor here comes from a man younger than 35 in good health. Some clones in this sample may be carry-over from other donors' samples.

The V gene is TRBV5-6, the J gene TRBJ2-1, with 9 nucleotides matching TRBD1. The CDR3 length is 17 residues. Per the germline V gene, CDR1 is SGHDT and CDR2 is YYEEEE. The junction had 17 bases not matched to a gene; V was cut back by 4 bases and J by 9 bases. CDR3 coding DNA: TGTGCCAGCAGCCCCGGGACAGGGAGTAACTGGGGAGGTGAGCAGTTCTTC. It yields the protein CASSPGTGSNWGGEQFF.

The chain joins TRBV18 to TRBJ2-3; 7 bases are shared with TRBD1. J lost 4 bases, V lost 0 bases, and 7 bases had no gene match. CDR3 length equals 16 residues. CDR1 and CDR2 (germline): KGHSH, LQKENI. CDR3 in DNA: TGTGCCAGCTCACCACCGAGAGGACAGGTTCCAGATACGCAGTATTTT. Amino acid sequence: CASSPPRGQVPDTQYF.

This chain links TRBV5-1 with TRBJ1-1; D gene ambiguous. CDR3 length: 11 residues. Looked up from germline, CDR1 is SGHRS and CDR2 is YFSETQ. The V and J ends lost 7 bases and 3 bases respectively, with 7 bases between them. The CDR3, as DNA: TGCGCCAGCCGGCGGGACACTGAAGCTTTCTTT. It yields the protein CASRRDTEAFF.

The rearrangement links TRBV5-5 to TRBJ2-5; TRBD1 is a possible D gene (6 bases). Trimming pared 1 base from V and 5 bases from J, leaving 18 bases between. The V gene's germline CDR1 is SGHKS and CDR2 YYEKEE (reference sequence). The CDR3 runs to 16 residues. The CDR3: CASSLLTGRVRETQYF. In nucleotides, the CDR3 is TGTGCCAGCAGCTTGCTGACAGGCCGCGTACGGGAGACCCAGTACTTC. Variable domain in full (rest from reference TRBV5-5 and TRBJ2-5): DAGVTQSPTHLIKTRGQQVTLRCSPISGHKSVSWYQQVLGQGPQFIFQYYEKEERGRGNFPDRFSARQFPNYSSELNVNALLLGDSALYLCASSLLTGRVRETQYFGPGTRLLVL.

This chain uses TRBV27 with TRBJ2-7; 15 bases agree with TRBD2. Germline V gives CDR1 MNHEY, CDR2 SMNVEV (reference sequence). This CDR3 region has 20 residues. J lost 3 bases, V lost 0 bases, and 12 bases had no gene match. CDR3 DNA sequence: TGTGCCAGCAGTTTATCCTCGGCAGAAGGACTAGCGGGAGGGGACTACGAGCAGTACTTC. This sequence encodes CASSLSSAEGLAGGDYEQYF.

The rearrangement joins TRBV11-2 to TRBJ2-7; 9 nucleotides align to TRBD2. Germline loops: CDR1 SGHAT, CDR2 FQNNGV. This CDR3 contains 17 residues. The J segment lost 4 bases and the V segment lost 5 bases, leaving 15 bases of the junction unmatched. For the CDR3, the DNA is TGTGCCAGCAGCAAAGGGACCCTAGCGGGGACTTATTACGAGCAGTACTTC. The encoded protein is CASSKGTLAGTYYEQYF. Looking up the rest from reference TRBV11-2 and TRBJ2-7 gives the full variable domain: EAGVAQSPRYKIIEKRQSVAFWCNPISGHATLYWYQQILGQGPKLLIQFQNNGVVDDSQLPKDRFSAERLKGVDSTLKIQPAKLEDSAVYLCASSKGTLAGTYYEQYFGPGTRLTVT.

CDR3 sequence reads: CASSDRTVPTGELFF. In DNA form, the CDR3 reads TGTGCCAGCAGTGATAGGACAGTGCCCACCGGGGAGCTGTTTTTT. The chain couples TRBV2 to TRBJ2-2, with a tentative D call TRBD1 (6 bases). Germline V gene data show CDR1 as SNHLY and CDR2 as FYNNEI. The CDR3 runs 15 residues. Trimming removed 3 bases at V and 4 bases at J, with 12 bases between. Full variable domain (rest looked up from reference TRBV2 and TRBJ2-2): EPEVTQTPSHQVTQMGQEVILRCVPISNHLYFYWYRQILGQKVEFLVSFYNNEISEKSEIFDDQFSVERPDGSNFTLKIRSTKLEDSAMYFCASSDRTVPTGELFFGEGSRLTVL.

The CDR3 reads CASSLTSETVYGYTF. Written as DNA, the CDR3 is TGTGCCAGCAGCCTAACGTCGGAGACAGTTTATGGCTACACCTTC. The chain has TRBV28 and TRBJ1-2; perhaps TRBD1 as D (5 bases). V was pared by 6 bases and J by 5 bases, with 19 bases between. CDR3 length: 15 amino acids. CDR1 is MDHEN, CDR2 SYDVKM, per germline.

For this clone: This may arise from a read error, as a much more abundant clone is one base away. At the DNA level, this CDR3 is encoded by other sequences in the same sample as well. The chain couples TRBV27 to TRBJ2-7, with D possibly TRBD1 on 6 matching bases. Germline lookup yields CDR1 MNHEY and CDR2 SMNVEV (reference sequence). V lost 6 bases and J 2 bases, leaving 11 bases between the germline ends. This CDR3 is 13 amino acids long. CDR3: CASSFGQTYEQYF. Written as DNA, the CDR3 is TGTGCCAGCAGCTTCGGACAGACCTACGAGCAGTACTTC.

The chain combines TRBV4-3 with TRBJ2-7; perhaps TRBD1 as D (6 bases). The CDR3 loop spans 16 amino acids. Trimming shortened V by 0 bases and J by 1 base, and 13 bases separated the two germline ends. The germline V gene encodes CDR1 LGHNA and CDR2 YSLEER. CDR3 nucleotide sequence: TGCGCCAGCAGCCAAGATTGGGACATTCTGTCCTACGAGCAGTACTTC. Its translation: CASSQDWDILSYEQYF.

The CDR3 sequence is CASTLGAGAFF. The CDR3 coding sequence is TGTGCCAGCACGTTGGGCGCCGGGGCTTTCTTT. The rearrangement links TRBV28 to TRBJ1-1, with unresolved D. The germline CDR1 and CDR2 sequences are MDHEN and SYDVKM. CDR3 length: 11 amino acids. Trimming left V 7 bases short and J 11 bases short, with 14 bases between.

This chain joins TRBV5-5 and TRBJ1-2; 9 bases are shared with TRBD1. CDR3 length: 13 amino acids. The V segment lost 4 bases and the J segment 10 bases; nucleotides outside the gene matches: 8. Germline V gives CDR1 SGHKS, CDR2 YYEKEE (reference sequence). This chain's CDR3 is CASSQGQGVYYTF. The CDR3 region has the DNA TGTGCCAGCAGCCAGGGACAGGGAGTGTACTACACCTTC.

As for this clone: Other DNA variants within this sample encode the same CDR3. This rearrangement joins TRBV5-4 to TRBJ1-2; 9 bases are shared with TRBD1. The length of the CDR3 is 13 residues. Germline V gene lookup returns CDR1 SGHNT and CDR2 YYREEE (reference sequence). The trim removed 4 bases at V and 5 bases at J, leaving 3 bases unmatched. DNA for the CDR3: TGTGCCAGCAGCCCGGGGACAGGGTATGGCTACACCTTC. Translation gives CASSPGTGYGYTF.

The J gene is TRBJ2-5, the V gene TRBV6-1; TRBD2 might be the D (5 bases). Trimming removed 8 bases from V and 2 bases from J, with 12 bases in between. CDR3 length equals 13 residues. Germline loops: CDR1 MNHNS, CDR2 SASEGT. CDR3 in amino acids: CASVEGYQETQYF. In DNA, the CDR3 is TGTGCCAGCGTAGAGGGATATCAAGAGACCCAGTACTTC.

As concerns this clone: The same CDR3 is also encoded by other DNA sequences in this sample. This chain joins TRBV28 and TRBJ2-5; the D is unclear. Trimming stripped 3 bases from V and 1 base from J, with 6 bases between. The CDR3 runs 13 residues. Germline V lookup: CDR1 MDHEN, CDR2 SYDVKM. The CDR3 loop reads CASSFLIQETQYF. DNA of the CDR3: TGTGCCAGCAGTTTCTTAATCCAAGAGACCCAGTACTTC.

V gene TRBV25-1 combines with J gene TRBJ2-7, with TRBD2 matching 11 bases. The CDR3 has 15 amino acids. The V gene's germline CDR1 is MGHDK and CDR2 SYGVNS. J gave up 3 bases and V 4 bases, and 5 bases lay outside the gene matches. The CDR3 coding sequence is TGTGCCAGCAGTGCCAGCACTAGCGGGAGCTACGAGCAGTACTTC. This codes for CASSASTSGSYEQYF.

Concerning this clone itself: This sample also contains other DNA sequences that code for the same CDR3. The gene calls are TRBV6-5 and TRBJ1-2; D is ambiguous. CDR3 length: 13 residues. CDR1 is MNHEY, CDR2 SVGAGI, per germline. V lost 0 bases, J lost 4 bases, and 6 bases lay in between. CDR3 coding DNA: TGTGCCAGCAGTTACTCGGCGGGCTATGGCTACACCTTC. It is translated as CASSYSAGYGYTF.

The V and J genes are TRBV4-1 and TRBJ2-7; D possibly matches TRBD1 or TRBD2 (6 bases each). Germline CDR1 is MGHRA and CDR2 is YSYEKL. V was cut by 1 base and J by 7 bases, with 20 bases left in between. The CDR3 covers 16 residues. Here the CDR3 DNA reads TGCGCCAGCAGCCAAGTCCCCCAAACAGGGAGCGGGGAGCAGTACTTC. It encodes CASSQVPQTGSGEQYF.

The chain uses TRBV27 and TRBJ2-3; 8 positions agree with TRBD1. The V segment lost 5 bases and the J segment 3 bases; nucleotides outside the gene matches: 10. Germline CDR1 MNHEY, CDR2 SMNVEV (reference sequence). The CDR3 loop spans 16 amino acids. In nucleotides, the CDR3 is TGTGCCAGCAGTGCGCTCGGGACAGGAGGAACAGATACGCAGTATTTT. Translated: CASSALGTGGTDTQYF.

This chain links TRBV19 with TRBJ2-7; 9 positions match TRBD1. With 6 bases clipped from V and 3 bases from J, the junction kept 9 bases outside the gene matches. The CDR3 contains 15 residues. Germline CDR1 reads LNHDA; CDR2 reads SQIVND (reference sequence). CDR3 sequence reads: CASSTNRGLRYEQYF. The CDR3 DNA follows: TGTGCCAGTAGCACGAACAGGGGGCTCCGCTACGAGCAGTACTTC.

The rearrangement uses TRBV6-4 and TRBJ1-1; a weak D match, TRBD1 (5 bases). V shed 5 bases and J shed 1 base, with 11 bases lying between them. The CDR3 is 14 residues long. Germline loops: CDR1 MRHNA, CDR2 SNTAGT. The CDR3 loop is CASSPGRGNTEAFF. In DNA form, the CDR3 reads TGTGCCAGCAGTCCCGGGAGGGGGAACACTGAAGCTTTCTTT.

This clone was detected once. The CDR3 sequence is CASSWDIDRGTYEQYF. As DNA, the CDR3 is TGCGCCAGCAGCTGGGATATCGACAGGGGGACCTACGAGCAGTACTTC. The chain has TRBV5-1 and TRBJ2-7; TRBD1 agrees at 9 bases. J gave up 2 bases and V 3 bases, and 9 bases lay outside the gene matches. The CDR3 loop spans 16 amino acids. Germline loops: CDR1 SGHRS, CDR2 YFSETQ.

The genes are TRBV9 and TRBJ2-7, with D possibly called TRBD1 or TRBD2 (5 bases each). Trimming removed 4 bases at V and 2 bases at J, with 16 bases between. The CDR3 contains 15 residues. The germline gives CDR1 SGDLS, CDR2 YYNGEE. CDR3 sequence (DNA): TGTGCCAGCAGCCCCTACGGGACCCCCACCTACGAGCAGTACTTC. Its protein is CASSPYGTPTYEQYF.

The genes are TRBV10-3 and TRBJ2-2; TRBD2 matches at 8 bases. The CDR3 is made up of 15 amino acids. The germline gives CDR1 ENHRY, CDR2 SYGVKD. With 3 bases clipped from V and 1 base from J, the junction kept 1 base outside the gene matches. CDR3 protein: CAISETSGNTGELFF. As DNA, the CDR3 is TGTGCCATCAGTGAAACTAGCGGGAACACCGGGGAGCTGTTTTTT.

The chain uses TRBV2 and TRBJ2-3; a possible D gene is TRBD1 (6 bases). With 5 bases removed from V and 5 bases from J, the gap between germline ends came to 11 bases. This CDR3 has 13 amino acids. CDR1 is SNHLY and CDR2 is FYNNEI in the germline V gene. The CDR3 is CASSTGRGDTQYF. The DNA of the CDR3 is TGTGCCAGCAGTACAGGGCGCGGAGATACGCAGTATTTT.